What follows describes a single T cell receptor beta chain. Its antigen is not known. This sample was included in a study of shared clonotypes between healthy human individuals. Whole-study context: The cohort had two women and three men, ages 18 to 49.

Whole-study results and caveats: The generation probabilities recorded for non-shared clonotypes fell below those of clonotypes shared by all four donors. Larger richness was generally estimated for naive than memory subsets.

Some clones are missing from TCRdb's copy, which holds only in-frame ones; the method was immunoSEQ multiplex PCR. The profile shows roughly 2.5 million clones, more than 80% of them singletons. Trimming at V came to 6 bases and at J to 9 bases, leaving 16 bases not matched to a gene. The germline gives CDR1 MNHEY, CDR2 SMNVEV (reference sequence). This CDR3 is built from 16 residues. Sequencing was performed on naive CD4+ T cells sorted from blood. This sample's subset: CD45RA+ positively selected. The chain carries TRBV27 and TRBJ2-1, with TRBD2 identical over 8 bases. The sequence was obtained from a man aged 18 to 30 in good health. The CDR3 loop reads CASRLGSGVGNGEQFF. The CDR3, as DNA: TGTGCCAGCAGATTGGGTAGCGGGGTCGGCAACGGTGAGCAGTTCTTC.